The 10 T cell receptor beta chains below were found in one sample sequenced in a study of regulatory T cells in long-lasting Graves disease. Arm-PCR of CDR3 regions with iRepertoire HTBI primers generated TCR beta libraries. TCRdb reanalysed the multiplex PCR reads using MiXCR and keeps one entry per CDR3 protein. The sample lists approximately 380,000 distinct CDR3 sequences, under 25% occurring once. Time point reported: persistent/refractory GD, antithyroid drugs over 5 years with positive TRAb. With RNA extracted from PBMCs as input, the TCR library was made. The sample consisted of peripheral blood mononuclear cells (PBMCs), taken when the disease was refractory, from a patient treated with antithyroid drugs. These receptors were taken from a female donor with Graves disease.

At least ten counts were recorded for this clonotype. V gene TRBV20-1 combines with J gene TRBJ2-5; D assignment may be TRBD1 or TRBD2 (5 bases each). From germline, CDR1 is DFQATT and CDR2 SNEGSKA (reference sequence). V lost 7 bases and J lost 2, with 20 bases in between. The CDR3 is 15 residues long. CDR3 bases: TGCAGTGTCTATTTATACGGGACCTTACAAGAGACCCAGTACTTC. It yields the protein CSVYLYGTLQETQYF.

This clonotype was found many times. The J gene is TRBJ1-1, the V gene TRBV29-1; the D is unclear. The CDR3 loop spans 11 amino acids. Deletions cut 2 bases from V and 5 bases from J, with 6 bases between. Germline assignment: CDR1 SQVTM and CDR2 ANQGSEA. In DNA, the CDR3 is TGCAGCGTTGAATGGGTAACTGAAGCTTTCTTT. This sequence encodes CSVEWVTEAFF.

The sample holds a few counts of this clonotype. CDR3 protein: CASSSSGGSYEQYF. CDR3 nucleotide sequence: TGTGCCAGCAGTTCGAGCGGGGGCTCCTACGAGCAGTACTTC. The V and J genes are TRBV28 and TRBJ2-7, with TRBD2 identical over 8 bases. Trimming took 4 bases from V and 0 from J; bases not matched to a gene: 2. Germline loops: CDR1 MDHEN, CDR2 SYDVKM. The CDR3 consists of 14 residues.

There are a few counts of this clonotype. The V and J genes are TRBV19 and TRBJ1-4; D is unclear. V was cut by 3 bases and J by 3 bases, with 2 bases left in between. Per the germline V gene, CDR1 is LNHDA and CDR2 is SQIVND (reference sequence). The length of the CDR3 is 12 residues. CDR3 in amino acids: CASSIPNEKLFF. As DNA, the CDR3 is TGTGCCAGTAGTATTCCTAATGAAAAACTGTTTTTT.

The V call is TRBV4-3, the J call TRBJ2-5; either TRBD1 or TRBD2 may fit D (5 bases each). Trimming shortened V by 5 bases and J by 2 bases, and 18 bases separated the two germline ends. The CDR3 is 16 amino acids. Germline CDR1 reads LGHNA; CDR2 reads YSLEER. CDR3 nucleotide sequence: TGCGCCAGCAGCTCCCGGTTTGAGGGGACGCAAGAGACCCAGTACTTC. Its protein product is CASSSRFEGTQETQYF.

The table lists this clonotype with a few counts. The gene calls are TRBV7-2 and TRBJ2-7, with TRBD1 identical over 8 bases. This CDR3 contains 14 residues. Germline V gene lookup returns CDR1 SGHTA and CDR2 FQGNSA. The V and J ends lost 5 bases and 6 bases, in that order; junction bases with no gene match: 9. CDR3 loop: CASSTGQGVGEQYF. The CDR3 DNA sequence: TGTGCCAGCAGCACAGGACAGGGTGTTGGCGAGCAGTACTTC.

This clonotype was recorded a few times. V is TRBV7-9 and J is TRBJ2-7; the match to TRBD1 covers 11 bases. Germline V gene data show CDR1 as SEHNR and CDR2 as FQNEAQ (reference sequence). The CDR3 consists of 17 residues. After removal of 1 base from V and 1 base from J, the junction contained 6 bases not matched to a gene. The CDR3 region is CASSLGFGQGASYEQYF. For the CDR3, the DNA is TGTGCCAGCAGCTTAGGTTTTGGACAGGGGGCATCCTACGAGCAGTACTTC.

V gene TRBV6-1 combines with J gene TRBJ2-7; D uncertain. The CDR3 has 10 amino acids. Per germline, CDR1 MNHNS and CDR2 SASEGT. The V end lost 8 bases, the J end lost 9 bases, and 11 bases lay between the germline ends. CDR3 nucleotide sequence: TGTGCCAGCGGGCTGACGGGGCAGTACTTC. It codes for CASGLTGQYF.

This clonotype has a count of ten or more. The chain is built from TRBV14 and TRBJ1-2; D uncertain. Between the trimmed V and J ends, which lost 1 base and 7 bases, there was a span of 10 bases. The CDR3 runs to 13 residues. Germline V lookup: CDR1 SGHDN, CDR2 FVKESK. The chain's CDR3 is CASSQGRFGGYTF. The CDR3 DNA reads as TGTGCCAGCAGCCAAGGCAGGTTTGGTGGCTACACCTTC.

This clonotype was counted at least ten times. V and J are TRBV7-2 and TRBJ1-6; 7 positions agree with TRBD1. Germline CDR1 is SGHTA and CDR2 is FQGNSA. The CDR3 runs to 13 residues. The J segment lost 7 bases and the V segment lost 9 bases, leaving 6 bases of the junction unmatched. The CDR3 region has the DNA TGTGCCAGTAATCCGGGACAGAATTCACCCCTCCACTTT. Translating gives CASNPGQNSPLHF.